The 4 T cell receptor beta chains reported below all come from one sample, sequenced in a study of Ad26.COV2.S vaccination and SARS-CoV-2 variants. Libraries were prepared by immunoSEQ multiplex PCR; TCRdb keeps only in-frame clonotypes and omits some of them. The table has hundreds of thousands of clones, about 90% seen once. Regarding treatment: roughly 18 received Ad26.COV2.S at low or high dose, single or two shots; about 5 received placebo; per-sample allocation not given. At day 63 after the first vaccine or placebo injection, samples were drawn. The source material was peripheral blood, sampled in a trial of Ad26.COV2.S vaccine versus placebo. These receptors all stem from a person between 18 and 65 years old who received the Ad26.COV2.S COVID-19 vaccine or a placebo.

The V and J genes are TRBV10-3 and TRBJ1-2; no definite D call. V shed 2 bases and J shed 4 bases, with 8 bases lying between them. Germline lookup yields CDR1 ENHRY and CDR2 SYGVKD. The length of the CDR3 is 13 residues. In nucleotides, the CDR3 is TGTGCCATCAGTGAGGGACCGACCTATGGCTACACCTTC. Its translation is CAISEGPTYGYTF.

This chain links TRBV12-3 or TRBV12-4 with TRBJ1-4; no definite D call. V gave up 8 bases and J gave up 4 bases, with 11 bases separating them. There are 13 residues in the CDR3. Here the CDR3 reads CASGAHGNEKLFF. The DNA for the CDR3 is TGTGCCAGCGGAGCGCATGGTAATGAAAAACTGTTTTTT.

The chain uses TRBV5-1 and TRBJ1-1, with D tentatively TRBD1 (5 bases). CDR1 is SGHRS and CDR2 is YFSETQ in the germline V gene. The CDR3 covers 16 residues. Between the trimmed V and J ends, which lost 2 bases and 3 bases, there was a span of 17 bases. CDR3 sequence (DNA): TGCGCCAGCAGCTTCGACAGCAAAAAAGGGGACACTGAAGCTTTCTTT. It is translated as CASSFDSKKGDTEAFF.

The rearrangement uses TRBV30 and TRBJ1-5, with 9 bases aligning to TRBD1. The CDR3 extends over 13 amino acids. The junction had 4 bases not matched to a gene; V was cut back by 7 bases and J by 3 bases. Germline values: CDR1 GTSNPN, CDR2 SVGIG (reference sequence). CDR3 sequence reads: CAYRDRANQPQHF. In DNA, the CDR3 is TGTGCCTACCGGGACAGGGCCAATCAGCCCCAGCATTTT.